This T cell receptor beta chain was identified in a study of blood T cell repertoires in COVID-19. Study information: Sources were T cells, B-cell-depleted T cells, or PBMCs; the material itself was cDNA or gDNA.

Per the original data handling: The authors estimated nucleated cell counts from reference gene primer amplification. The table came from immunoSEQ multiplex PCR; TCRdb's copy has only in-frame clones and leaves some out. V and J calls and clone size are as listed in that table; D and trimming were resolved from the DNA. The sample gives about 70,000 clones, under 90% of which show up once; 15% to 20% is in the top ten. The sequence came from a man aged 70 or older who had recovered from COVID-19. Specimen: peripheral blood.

The CDR3: CASSEGAADTQYF. Written as DNA, the CDR3 is TGTGCCAGTAGCGAGGGGGCAGCAGATACGCAGTATTTT. The chain combines TRBV19 with TRBJ2-3, with 7 bases matching TRBD1. Germline V lookup: CDR1 LNHDA, CDR2 SQIVND (reference sequence). The CDR3 is 13 residues long. Trimming at V came to 6 bases and at J to 4 bases, leaving 4 bases not matched to a gene. The complete variable domain, with remaining parts taken from reference TRBV19 and TRBJ2-3, reads DGGITQSPKYLFRKEGQNVTLSCEQNLNHDAMYWYRQDPGQGLRLIYYSQIVNDFQKGDIAEGYSVSREKKESFPLTVTSAQKNPTAFYLCASSEGAADTQYFGPGTRLTVL.